This TCR beta chain is from a study of beta chain features in type 1 diabetes. Sequencing targeted expressed TCRB transcripts, as all isolated RNA had been reverse transcribed. For naive, central memory and regulatory T cell samples, reads averaged roughly 4 million. Here immunoSEQ multiplex PCR was the method, and the copy in TCRdb shows in-frame clones only, minus some. The table has around 240,000 clones, about a sixth seen once. Findings and caveats of the study: Shorter TCRB CDR3s, moderately but significantly so, marked every one of the four CD4+ subsets in Type 1 diabetes patients. Insertions at VDJ junctions were less frequent in type 1 diabetes patients. These patients also deleted more nucleotides at the same junctions.

On this clone: The antigen is undetermined. Distinct nucleotide sequences in the sample also encode this CDR3.

Germline CDR1 is SEHNR and CDR2 is FQNEAQ (reference sequence). The CDR3 has 14 amino acids. The V gene lost 1 base and the J gene lost 0 bases, with 6 bases spanning the gap. One heparinised draw, averaging roughly 0.12 L, was taken per donor. Sorting gave populations that all exceeded 98% purity. This receptor was identified in a man in his thirties or forties with type 1 diabetes. The J gene is TRBJ1-2, the V gene TRBV7-9; D gene unclear. Sequences were obtained from naive CD4+ T cells from blood. The CDR3 protein is CASSLVGANYGYTF. The CDR3 DNA sequence: TGTGCCAGCAGCTTAGTAGGTGCTAACTATGGCTACACCTTC.